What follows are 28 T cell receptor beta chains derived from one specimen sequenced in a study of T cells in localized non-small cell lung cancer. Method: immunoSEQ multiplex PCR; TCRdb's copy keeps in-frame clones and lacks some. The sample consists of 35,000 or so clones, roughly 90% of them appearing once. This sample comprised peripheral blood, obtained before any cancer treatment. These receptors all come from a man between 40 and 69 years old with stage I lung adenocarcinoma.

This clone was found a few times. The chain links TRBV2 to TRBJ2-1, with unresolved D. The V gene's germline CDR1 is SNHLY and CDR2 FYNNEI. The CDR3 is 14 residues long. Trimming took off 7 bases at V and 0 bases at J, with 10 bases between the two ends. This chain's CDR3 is CASTFGSSYNEQFF. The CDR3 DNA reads TGTGCCAGCACTTTCGGCAGCTCCTACAATGAGCAGTTCTTC.

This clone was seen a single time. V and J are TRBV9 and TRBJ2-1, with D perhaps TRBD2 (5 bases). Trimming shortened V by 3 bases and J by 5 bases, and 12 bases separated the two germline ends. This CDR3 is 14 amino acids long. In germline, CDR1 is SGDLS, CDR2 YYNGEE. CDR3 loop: CASSDSGVNNEQFF. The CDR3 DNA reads TGTGCCAGCAGCGACAGCGGCGTCAACAATGAGCAGTTCTTC.

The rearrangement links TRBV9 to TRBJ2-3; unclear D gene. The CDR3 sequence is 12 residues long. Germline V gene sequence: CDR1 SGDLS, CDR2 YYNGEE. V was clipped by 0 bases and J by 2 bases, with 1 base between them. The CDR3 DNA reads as TGTGCCAGCAGCGTAGCCACAGATACGCAGTATTTT. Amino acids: CASSVATDTQYF.

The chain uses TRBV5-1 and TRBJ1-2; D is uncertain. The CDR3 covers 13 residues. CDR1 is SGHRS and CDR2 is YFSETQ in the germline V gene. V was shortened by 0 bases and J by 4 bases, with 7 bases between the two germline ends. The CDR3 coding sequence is TGCGCCAGCAGCTTGGACAGCACCTATGGCTACACCTTC. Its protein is CASSLDSTYGYTF.

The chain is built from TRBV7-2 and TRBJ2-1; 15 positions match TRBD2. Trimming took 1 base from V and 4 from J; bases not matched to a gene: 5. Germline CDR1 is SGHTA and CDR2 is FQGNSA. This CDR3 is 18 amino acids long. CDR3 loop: CASSLGTSGGAVYNEQFF. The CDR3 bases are TGTGCCAGCAGCTTAGGGACTAGCGGGGGGGCGGTATACAATGAGCAGTTCTTC.

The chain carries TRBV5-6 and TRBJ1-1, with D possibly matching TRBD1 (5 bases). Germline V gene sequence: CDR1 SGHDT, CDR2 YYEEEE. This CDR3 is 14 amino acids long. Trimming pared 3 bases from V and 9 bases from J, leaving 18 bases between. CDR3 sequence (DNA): TGTGCCAGCAGCTCGGCGGGGACCAGGGCGCAAGCTTTCTTT. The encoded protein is CASSSAGTRAQAFF.

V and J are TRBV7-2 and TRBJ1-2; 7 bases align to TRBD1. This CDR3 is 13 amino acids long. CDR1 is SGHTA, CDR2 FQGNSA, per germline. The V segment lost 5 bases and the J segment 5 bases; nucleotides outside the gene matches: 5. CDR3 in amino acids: CASSPRQGYGYTF. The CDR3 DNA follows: TGTGCCAGCAGCCCCCGACAGGGATATGGCTACACCTTC.

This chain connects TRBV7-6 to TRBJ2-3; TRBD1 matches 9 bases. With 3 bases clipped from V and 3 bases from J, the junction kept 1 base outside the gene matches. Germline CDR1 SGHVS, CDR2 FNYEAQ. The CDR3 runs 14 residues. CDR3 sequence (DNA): TGTGCCAGCAGCTTCGGGACAGGGACAGATACGCAGTATTTT. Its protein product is CASSFGTGTDTQYF.

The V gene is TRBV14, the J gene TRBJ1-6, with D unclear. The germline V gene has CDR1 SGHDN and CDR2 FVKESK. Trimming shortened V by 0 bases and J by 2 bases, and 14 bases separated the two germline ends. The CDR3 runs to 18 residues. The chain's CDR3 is CASSQEGYRGAYNSPLHF. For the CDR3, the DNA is TGTGCCAGCAGCCAAGAGGGATATAGAGGAGCCTATAATTCACCCCTCCACTTT.

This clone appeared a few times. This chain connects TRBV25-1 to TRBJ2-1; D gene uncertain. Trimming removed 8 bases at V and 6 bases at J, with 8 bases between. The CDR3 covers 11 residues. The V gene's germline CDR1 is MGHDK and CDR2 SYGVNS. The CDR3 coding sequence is TGTGCCAGCGGGGTGAGCAATGAGCAGTTCTTC. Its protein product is CASGVSNEQFF.

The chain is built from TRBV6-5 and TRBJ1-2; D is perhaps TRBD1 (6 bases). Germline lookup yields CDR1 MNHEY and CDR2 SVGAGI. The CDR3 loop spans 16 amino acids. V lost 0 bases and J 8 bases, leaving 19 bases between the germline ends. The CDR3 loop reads CASSYSEGGLPIGYTF. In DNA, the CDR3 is TGTGCCAGCAGTTACTCGGAGGGGGGGCTGCCTATAGGCTACACCTTC.

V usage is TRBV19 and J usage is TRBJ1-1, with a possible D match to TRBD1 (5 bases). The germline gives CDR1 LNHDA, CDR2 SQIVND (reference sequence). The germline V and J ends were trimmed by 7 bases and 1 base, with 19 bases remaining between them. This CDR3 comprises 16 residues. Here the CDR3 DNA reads TGTGCCAGTAAAGATCGGGGCCGGAGTGCGAACACTGAAGCTTTCTTT. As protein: CASKDRGRSANTEAFF.

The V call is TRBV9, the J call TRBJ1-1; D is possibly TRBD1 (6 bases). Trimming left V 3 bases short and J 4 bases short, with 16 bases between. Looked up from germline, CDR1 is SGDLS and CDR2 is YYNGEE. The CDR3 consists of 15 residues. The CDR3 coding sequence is TGTGCCAGCAGCGCGAGCGGCACAGGGCCCACTGAAGCTTTCTTT. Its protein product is CASSASGTGPTEAFF. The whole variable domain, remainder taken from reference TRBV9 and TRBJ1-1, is DSGVTQTPKHLITATGQRVTLRCSPRSGDLSVYWYQQSLDQGLQFLIQYYNGEERAKGNILERFSAQQFPDLHSELNLSSLELGDSALYFCASSASGTGPTEAFFGQGTRLTVV.

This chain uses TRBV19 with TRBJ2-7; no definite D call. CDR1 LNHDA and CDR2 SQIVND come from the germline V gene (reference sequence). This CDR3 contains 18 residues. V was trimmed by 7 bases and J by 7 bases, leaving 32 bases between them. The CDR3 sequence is CASIKDGFGVVTPREQYF. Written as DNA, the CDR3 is TGTGCCAGTATAAAGGACGGGTTTGGGGTTGTCACCCCTCGGGAGCAGTACTTC.

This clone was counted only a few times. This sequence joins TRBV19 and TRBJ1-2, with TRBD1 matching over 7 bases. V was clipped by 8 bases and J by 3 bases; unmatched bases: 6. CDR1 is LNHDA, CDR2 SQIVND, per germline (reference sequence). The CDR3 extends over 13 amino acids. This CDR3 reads CASQGQDHYGYTF. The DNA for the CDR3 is TGTGCCAGTCAAGGACAGGACCACTATGGCTACACCTTC.

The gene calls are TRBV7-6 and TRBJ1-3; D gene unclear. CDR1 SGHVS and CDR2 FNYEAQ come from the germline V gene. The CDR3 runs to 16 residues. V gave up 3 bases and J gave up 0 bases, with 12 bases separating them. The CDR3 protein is CASSFPQGYSGNTIYF. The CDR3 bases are TGTGCCAGCAGCTTTCCGCAAGGTTACTCTGGAAACACCATATATTTT.

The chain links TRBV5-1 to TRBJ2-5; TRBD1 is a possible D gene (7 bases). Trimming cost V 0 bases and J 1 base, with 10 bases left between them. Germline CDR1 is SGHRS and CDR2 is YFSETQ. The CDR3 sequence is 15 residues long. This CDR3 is CASSLAGGPQETQYF. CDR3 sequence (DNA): TGCGCCAGCAGCTTGGCAGGGGGGCCCCAAGAGACCCAGTACTTC.

CDR3 nucleotides: TGTGCCAGTACCCCCGGGGCAACCTATAATTCACCCCTCCACTTT. Translating it yields CASTPGATYNSPLHF. The chain recombines TRBV19 with TRBJ1-6, with a possible D match to TRBD1 (5 bases). The V gene's germline CDR1 is LNHDA and CDR2 SQIVND (reference sequence). CDR3 size: 15 residues. The V and J ends lost 7 bases and 2 bases respectively, with 12 bases between them. Full variable domain (remainder filled in from reference TRBV19 and TRBJ1-6): DGGITQSPKYLFRKEGQNVTLSCEQNLNHDAMYWYRQDPGQGLRLIYYSQIVNDFQKGDIAEGYSVSREKKESFPLTVTSAQKNPTAFYLCASTPGATYNSPLHFGNGTRLTVT.

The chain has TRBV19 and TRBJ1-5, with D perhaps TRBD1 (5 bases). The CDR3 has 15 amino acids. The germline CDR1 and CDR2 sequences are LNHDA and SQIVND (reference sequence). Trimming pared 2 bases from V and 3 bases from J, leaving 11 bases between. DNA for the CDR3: TGTGCCAGTAGTATATCGACAGCTACCAATCAGCCCCAGCATTTT. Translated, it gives CASSISTATNQPQHF.

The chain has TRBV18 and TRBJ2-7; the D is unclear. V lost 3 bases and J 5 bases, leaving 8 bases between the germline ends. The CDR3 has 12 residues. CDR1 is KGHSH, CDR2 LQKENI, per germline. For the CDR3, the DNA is TGTGCCAGCTCACCCAACTGGGACGAGCAGTACTTC. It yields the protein CASSPNWDEQYF. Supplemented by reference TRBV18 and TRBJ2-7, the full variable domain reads NAGVMQNPRHLVRRRGQEARLRCSPMKGHSHVYWYRQLPEEGLKFMVYLQKENIIDESGMPKERFSAEFPKEGPSILRIQQVVRGDSAAYFCASSPNWDEQYFGPGTRLTVT.

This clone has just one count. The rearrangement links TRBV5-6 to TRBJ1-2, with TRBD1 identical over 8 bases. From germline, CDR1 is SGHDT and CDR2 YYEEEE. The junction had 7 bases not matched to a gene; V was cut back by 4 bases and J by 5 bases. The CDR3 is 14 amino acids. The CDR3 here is CASSQQGALYGYTF. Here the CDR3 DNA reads TGTGCCAGCAGCCAGCAGGGGGCTCTGTATGGCTACACCTTC. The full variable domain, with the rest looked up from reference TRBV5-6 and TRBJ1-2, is DAGVTQSPTHLIKTRGQQVTLRCSPKSGHDTVSWYQQALGQGPQFIFQYYEEEERQRGNFPDRFSGHQFPNYSSELNVNALLLGDSALYLCASSQQGALYGYTFGSGTRLTVV.

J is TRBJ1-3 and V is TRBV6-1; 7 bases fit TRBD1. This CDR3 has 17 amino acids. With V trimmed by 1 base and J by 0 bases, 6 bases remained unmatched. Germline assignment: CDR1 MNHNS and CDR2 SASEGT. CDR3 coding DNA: TGTGCCAGCAGTGAAGTGGGACAGTCGTACTCTGGAAACACCATATATTTT. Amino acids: CASSEVGQSYSGNTIYF.

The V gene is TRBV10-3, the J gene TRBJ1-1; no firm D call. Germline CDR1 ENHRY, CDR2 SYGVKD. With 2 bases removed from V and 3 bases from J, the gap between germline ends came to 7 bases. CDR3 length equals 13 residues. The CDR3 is CAISEREDTEAFF. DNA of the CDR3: TGTGCCATCAGTGAGCGGGAGGACACTGAAGCTTTCTTT.

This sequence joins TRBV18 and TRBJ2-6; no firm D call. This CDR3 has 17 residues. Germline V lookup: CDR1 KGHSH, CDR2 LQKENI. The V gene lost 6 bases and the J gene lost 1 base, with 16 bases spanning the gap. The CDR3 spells CASSSSNKPSGANVLTF. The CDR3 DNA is TGTGCCAGCTCTTCAAGTAACAAACCTTCTGGGGCCAACGTCCTGACTTTC.

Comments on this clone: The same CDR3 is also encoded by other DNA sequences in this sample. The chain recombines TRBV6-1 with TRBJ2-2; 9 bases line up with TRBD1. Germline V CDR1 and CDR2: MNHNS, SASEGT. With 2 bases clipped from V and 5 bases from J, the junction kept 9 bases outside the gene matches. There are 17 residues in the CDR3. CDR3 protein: CASSEQLGQGRTGELFF. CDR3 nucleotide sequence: TGTGCCAGCAGTGAACAATTAGGACAGGGGAGGACCGGGGAGCTGTTTTTT.

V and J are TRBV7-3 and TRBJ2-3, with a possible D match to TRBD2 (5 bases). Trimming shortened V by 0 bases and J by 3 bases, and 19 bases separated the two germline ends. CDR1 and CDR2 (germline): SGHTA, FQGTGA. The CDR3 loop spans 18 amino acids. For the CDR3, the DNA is TGTGCCAGCAGCTTAACCTTGGCTAGCCGGGCAGAAACAGATACGCAGTATTTT. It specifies CASSLTLASRAETDTQYF.

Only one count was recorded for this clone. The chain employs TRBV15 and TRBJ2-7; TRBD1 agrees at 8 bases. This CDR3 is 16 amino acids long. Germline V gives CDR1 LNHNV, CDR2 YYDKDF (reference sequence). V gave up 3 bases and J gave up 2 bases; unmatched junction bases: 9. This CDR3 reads CATSRATGVPTYEQYF. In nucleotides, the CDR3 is TGTGCCACCAGCAGGGCGACAGGGGTTCCCACCTACGAGCAGTACTTC.

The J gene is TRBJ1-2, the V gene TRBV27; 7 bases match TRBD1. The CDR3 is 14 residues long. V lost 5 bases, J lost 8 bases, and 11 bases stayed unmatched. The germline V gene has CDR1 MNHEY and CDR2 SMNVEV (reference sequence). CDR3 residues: CASSTQTGAWGYTF. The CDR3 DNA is TGTGCCAGCAGTACCCAAACAGGGGCCTGGGGCTACACCTTC.